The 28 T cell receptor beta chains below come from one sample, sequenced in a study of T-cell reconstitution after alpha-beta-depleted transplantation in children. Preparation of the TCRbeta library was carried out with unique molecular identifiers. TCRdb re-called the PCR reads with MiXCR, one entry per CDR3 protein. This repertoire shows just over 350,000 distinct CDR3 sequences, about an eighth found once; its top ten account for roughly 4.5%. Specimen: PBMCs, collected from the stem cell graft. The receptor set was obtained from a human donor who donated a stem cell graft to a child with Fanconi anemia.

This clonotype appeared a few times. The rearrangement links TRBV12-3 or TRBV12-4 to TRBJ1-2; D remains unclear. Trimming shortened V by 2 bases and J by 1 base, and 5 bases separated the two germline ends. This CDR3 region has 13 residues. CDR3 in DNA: TGTGCCAGCAGTTTACAGTTTAACTATGGCTACACCTTC. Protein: CASSLQFNYGYTF.

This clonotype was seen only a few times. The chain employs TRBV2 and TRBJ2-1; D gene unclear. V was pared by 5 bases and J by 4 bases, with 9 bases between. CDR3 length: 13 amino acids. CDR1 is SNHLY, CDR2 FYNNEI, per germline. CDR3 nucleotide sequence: TGTGCCAGCAGTCCCTTACCTTACAATGAGCAGTTCTTC. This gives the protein CASSPLPYNEQFF.

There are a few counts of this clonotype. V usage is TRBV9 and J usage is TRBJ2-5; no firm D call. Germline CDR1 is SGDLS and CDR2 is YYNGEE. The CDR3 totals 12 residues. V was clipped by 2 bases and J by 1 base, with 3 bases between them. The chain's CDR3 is CASSVAQETQYF. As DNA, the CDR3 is TGTGCCAGCAGCGTTGCCCAAGAGACCCAGTACTTC. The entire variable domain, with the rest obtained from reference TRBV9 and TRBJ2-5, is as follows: DSGVTQTPKHLITATGQRVTLRCSPRSGDLSVYWYQQSLDQGLQFLIQYYNGEERAKGNILERFSAQQFPDLHSELNLSSLELGDSALYFCASSVAQETQYFGPGTRLLVL.

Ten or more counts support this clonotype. The CDR3 DNA reads TGTGCCAGCAGTTTCATGGACACCGGGGAGCTGTTTTTT. This gives the protein CASSFMDTGELFF. The chain couples TRBV12-3 or TRBV12-4 to TRBJ2-2; D remains unclear. This CDR3 is 13 amino acids long. Trimming removed 3 bases from V and 3 bases from J, with 5 bases in between.

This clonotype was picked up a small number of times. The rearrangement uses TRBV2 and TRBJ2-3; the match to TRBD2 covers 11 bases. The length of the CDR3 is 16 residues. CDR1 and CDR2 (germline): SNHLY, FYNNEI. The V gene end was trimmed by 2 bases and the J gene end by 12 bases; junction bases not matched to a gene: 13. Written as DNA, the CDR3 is TGTGCCAGCAGTGAACTAGCGGGGGGCGGGCCATCCGCACAGTATTTT. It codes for CASSELAGGGPSAQYF.

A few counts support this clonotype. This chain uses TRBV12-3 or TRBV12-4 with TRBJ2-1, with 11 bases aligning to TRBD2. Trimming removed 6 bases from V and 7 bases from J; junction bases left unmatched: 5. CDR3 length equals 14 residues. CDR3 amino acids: CASRDRLAGNEQFF. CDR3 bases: TGTGCCAGCAGAGACCGACTAGCGGGAAATGAGCAGTTCTTC.

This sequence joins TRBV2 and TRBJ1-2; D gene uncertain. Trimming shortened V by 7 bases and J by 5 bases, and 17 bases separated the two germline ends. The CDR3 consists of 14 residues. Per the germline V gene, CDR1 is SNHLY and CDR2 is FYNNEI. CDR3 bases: TGTGCCAGCAAAATTAGGGCTCTTGAATATGGCTACACCTTC. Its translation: CASKIRALEYGYTF.

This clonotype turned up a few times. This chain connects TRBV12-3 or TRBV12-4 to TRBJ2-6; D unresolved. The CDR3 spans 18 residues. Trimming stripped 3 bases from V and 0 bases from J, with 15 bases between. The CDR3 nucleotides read TGTGCCAGCAGTTTCGCCGGGCCTCCCTACTCTGGGGCCAACGTCCTGACTTTC. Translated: CASSFAGPPYSGANVLTF.

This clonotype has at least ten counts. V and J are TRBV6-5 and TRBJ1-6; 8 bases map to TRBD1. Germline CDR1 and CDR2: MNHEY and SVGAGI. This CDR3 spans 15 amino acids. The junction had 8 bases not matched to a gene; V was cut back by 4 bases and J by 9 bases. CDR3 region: CASSLPGQEGSPLHF. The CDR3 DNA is TGTGCCAGCAGTTTACCGGGACAGGAGGGTTCACCCCTCCACTTT.

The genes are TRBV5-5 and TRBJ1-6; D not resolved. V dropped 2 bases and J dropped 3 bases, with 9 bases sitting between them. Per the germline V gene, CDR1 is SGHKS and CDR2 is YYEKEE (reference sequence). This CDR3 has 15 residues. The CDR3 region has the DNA TGTGCCAGCAGCTTTCGGGGAGACTATAATTCACCCCTCCACTTT. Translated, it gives CASSFRGDYNSPLHF.

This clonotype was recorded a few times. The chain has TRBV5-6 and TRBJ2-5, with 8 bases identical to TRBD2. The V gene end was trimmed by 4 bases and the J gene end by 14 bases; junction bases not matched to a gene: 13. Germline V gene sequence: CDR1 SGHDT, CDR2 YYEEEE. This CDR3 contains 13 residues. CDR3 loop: CASSGYGTRDQYF. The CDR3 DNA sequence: TGTGCCAGCAGCGGATACGGGACTAGGGACCAATACTTC.

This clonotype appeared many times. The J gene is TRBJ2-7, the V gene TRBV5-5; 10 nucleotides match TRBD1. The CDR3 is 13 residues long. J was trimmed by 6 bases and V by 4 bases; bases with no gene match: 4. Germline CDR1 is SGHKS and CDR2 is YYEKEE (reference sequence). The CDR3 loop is CASSHGTGVEQYF. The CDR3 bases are TGTGCCAGCAGCCACGGGACAGGGGTCGAGCAGTACTTC.

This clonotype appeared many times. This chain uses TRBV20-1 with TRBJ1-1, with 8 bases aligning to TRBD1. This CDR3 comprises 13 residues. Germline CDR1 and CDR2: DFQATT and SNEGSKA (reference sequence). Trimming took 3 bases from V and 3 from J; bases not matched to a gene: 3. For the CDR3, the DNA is TGCAGTGCTAGTCTGACAGGGGACACTGAAGCTTTCTTT. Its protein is CSASLTGDTEAFF.

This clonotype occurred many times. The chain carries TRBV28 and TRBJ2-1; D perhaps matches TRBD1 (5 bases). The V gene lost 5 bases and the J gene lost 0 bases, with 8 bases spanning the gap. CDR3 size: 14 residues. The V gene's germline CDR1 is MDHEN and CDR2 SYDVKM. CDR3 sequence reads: CASSPGISYNEQFF. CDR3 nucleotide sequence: TGTGCCAGCAGTCCAGGGATCTCCTACAATGAGCAGTTCTTC.

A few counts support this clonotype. CDR3 region: CATSDEQGARYNEQFF. DNA for the CDR3: TGTGCCACCAGTGATGAACAGGGGGCAAGGTACAATGAGCAGTTCTTC. V gene TRBV24-1 combines with J gene TRBJ2-1; the match to TRBD1 covers 9 bases. J was trimmed by 4 bases and V by 3 bases; bases with no gene match: 6. Looked up from germline, CDR1 is KGHDR and CDR2 is SFDVKD. The CDR3 has 16 residues.

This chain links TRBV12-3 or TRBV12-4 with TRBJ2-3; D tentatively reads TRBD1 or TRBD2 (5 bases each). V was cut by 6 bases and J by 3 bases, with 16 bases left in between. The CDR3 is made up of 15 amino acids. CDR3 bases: TGTGCCAGCAGAGACCTGGGACCCAATACAGATACGCAGTATTTT. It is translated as CASRDLGPNTDTQYF.

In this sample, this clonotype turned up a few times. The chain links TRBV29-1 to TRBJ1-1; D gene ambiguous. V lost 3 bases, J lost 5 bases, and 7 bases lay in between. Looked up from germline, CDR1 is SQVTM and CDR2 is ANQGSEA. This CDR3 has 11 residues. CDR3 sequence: CSVDMGTEAFF. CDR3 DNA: TGCAGCGTTGATATGGGAACTGAAGCTTTCTTT.

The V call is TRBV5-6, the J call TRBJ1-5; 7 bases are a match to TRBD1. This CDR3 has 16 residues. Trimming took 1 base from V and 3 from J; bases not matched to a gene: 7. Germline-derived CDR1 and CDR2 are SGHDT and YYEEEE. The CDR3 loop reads CASSLLVGGTNQPQHF. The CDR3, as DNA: TGTGCCAGCAGCTTGTTGGTAGGGGGCACCAATCAGCCCCAGCATTTT.

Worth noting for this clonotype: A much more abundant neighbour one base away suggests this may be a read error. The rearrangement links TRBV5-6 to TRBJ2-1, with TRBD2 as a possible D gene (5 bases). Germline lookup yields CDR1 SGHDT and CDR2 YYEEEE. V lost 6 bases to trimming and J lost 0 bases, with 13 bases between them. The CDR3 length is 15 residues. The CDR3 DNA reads TGTGCCAGCACCTCCGGGATGAGCTCCTACAATGAGCAGTTCTTC. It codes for CASTSGMSSYNEQFF.

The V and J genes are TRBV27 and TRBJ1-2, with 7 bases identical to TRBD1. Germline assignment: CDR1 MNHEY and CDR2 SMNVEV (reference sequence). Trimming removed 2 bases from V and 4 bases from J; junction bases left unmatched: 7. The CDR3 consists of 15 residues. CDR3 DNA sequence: TGTGCCAGCAGTTTACGAGTGGGACAGATCTATGGCTACACCTTC. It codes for CASSLRVGQIYGYTF.

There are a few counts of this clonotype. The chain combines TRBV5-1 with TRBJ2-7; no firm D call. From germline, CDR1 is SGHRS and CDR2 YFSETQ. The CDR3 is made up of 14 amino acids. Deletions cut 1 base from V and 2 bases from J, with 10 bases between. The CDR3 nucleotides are TGCGCCAGCAGCTTGTTGCCAGGCCCCTACGAGCAGTACTTC. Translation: CASSLLPGPYEQYF.

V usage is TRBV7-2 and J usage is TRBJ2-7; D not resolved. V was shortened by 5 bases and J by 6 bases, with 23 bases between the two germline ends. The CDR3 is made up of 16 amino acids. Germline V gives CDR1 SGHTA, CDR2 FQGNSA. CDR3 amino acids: CASSPPPRQAHSEQYF. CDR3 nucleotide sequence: TGTGCCAGCAGCCCTCCACCTAGACAAGCTCACAGCGAGCAGTACTTC.

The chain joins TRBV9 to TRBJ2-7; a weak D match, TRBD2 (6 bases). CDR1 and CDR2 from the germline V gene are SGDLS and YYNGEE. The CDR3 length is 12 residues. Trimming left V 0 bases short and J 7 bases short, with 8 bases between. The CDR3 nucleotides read TGTGCCAGCAGCGTAGGGAGGGGAGAGCAGTACTTC. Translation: CASSVGRGEQYF.

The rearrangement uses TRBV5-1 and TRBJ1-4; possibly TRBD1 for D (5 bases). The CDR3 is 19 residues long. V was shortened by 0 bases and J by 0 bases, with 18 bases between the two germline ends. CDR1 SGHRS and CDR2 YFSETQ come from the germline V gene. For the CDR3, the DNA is TGCGCCAGCAGCTTGGGATTGGGGCCGGGCGGTGCAACTAATGAAAAACTGTTTTTT. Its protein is CASSLGLGPGGATNEKLFF. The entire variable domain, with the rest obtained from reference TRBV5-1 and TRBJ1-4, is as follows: KAGVTQTPRYLIKTRGQQVTLSCSPISGHRSVSWYQQTPGQGLQFLFEYFSETQRNKGNFPGRFSGRQFSNSRSEMNVSTLELGDSALYLCASSLGLGPGGATNEKLFFGSGTQLSVL.

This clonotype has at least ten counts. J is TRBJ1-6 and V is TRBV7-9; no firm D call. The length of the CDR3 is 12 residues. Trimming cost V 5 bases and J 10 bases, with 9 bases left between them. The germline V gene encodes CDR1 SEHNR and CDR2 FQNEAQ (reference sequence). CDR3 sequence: CASSQNQSPLHF. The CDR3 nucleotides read TGTGCCAGCAGCCAGAACCAGTCACCCCTCCACTTT. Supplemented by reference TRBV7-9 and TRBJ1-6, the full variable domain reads DTGVSQNPRHKITKRGQNVTFRCDPISEHNRLYWYRQTLGQGPEFLTYFQNEAQLEKSRLLSDRFSAERPKGSFSTLEIQRTEQGDSAMYLCASSQNQSPLHFGNGTRLTVT.

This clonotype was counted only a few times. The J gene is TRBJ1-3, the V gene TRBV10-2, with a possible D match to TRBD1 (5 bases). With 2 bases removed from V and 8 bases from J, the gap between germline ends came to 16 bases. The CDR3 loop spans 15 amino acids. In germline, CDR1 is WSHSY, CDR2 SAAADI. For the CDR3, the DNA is TGCGCCAGCAGTGAGACTCCTGCTCTGGGGGACACCATATATTTT. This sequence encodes CASSETPALGDTIYF.

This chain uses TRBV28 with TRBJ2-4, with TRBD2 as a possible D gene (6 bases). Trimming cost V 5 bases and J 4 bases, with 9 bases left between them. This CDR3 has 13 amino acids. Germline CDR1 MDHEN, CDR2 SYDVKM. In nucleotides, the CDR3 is TGTGCCAGCAGTCGGGGACTTAAAAACATTCAGTACTTC. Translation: CASSRGLKNIQYF.

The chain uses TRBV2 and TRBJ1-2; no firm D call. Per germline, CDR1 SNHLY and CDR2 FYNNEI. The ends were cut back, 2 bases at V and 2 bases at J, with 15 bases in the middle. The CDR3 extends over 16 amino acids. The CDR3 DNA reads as TGTGCCAGCAGTGAAATATCGGGAAGGCGAAACTATGGCTACACCTTC. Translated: CASSEISGRRNYGYTF.